This section outlines one T cell receptor beta chain sequence together with its context. Its antigen is not identified. Germline assignment: CDR1 MNHEY and CDR2 SMNVEV (reference sequence). The CDR3 consists of 13 residues. With V trimmed by 7 bases and J by 3 bases, 5 bases remained unmatched. This sample stems from a study of cytomegalovirus exposure and HLA in healthy donors. As for the study in general: Out of 150 million to 200 million T cells, an earlier analysis found more than 95 million unique TCR beta sequences in total.

Findings and limits, study-wide: One later analysis reportedly identified an Asian-associated ancestry cluster that showed fewer N-insertions than the roughly 670-donor mean. In vitro experiments confirmed that three CMV-associated chains were specific for CMV antigens. A later examination showed that TCR association rates differed by HLA locus, with DRB1 most and HLA-C fewest.

This PCR relied on a set of 60 Vbeta primers and 13 Jbeta primers. The data were produced by immunoSEQ multiplex PCR, yet TCRdb's version contains in-frame clones alone and is incomplete. The sample gives fewer than 250,000 clones, 60% to 80% of which show up once; more than 1.5% is in the top ten. Sequences were obtained from PBMCs. This sequence joins TRBV27 and TRBJ1-1; 7 nucleotides align to TRBD1. This sequence was found in a man in his late teens or twenties in good health and CMV-seronegative. The CDR3 spells CASTPGGYTEAFF. CDR3 sequence (DNA): TGTGCCAGCACCCCAGGGGGATACACTGAAGCTTTCTTT.